Listed here is a single T cell receptor (beta chain). Its antigen is unknown. This sample is drawn from a study of blood T cells in healthy people across ages. On the study more broadly: Template switching caught about one barcoded beta molecule for each two T cells. Study outcomes and limitations: Compared with aged donors, long-lived donors showed fewer expanded clones, suggesting selection. The study lacked donor CMV status, which possibly confounded expanded clonotype changes.

A second PCR of about 6 to 12 cycles used a sample-barcoded 5' primer and a J-beta primer mix. TCRdb used MiXCR to reprocess the 5' RACE reads, holding one entry per CDR3 protein. The data show approximately 1,000,000 distinct CDR3 sequences, under 45% seen once. Healthy Caucasian individuals from Russia aged roughly 6 to 95 served as donors. This sequence was found in a woman aged 60-75 years in good health. The sample consisted of blood.

CDR3 DNA sequence: TGCGCCAGCAGGTCCGGGACACTCGATGGCTACACCTTC. It codes for CASRSGTLDGYTF. The rearrangement joins TRBV5-1 to TRBJ1-2; weak D call: TRBD1 (6 bases). Germline CDR1 reads SGHRS; CDR2 reads YFSETQ. Between the trimmed V and J ends, which lost 5 bases and 6 bases, there was a span of 14 bases. The CDR3 loop spans 13 amino acids.